These T cell receptor beta chains were read from a single sample in a study of molecular identifiers for immune sequencing clone quantification. TCRdb fed the PCR reads into MiXCR, producing one record per CDR3 protein. The data contain some 100,000 distinct CDR3 sequences, roughly a third of them singletons. The sample consisted of naive CD8+ T cells from blood, with Jurkat cell RNA spiked in. These receptors were collected from a human donor in good health. Some libraries in this study had Jurkat cell RNA spiked in. Each CDR3 is given with its conserved first and last residue. Fields, in order: J gene, CDR3 length, D gene, V gene, clone size, CDR3 protein, CDR3 DNA. A D gene is named only where the DNA matches it firmly. Some rows mark clone size as missing; the rest say once, few, many or name a class of expanded clone.

j_gene: TRBJ1-1
len: 15
d_gene: -
v_gene: TRBV9
abundance: -
CDR3aa: CASSPTQGSLTEAFF
CDR3nt: TGTGCCAGCAGCCCGACGCAGGGAAGCTTGACTGAAGCTTTCTTT

j_gene: TRBJ2-5
len: 14
d_gene: TRBD1
v_gene: TRBV7-2
abundance: -
CDR3aa: CASSLVGGRETQYF
CDR3nt: TGTGCCAGCAGCTTAGTAGGGGGCCGGGAGACCCAGTACTTC

j_gene: TRBJ2-1
len: 16
d_gene: -
v_gene: TRBV3-1
abundance: few
CDR3aa: CASSQGIAPIYNEQFF
CDR3nt: TGTGCCAGCAGTCAGGGAATAGCTCCAATCTACAATGAGCAGTTCTTC

j_gene: TRBJ2-1
len: 15
d_gene: TRBD2
v_gene: TRBV27
abundance: -
CDR3aa: CASSITSGSIDEQFF
CDR3nt: TGTGCCAGCAGTATCACTAGCGGGAGTATCGATGAGCAGTTCTTC

j_gene: TRBJ1-2
len: 10
d_gene: -
v_gene: TRBV29-1
abundance: -
CDR3aa: CCAQNHGYTF
CDR3nt: TGCTGCGCCCAAAACCATGGCTACACCTTC

j_gene: TRBJ1-6
len: 14
d_gene: -
v_gene: TRBV14
abundance: -
CDR3aa: CASRRSSYNSPLHF
CDR3nt: TGTGCCAGCAGAAGGAGCTCCTATAATTCACCCCTCCACTTT

j_gene: TRBJ2-7
len: 14
d_gene: TRBD2
v_gene: TRBV28
abundance: many
CDR3aa: CASSFGTSYYEQYF
CDR3nt: TGTGCCAGCAGTTTCGGGACTAGTTACTACGAGCAGTACTTC

j_gene: TRBJ2-3
len: 15
d_gene: -
v_gene: TRBV28
abundance: many
CDR3aa: CASSFRGFGTDTQYF
CDR3nt: TGTGCCAGCAGTTTCCGCGGGTTTGGCACAGATACGCAGTATTTT

j_gene: TRBJ2-1
len: 14
d_gene: -
v_gene: TRBV4-1
abundance: few
CDR3aa: CASSQGGTYNEQFF
CDR3nt: TGCGCCAGCAGCCAAGGAGGAACCTACAATGAGCAGTTCTTC

j_gene: TRBJ2-7
len: 16
d_gene: TRBD1
v_gene: TRBV19
abundance: -
CDR3aa: CASSPLGRGTSYEQYF
CDR3nt: TGTGCCAGTAGCCCCCTGGGCAGGGGGACCTCCTACGAGCAGTACTTC

j_gene: TRBJ2-5
len: 15
d_gene: -
v_gene: TRBV7-8
abundance: many
CDR3aa: CASSLVTPFQETQYF
CDR3nt: TGTGCCAGCAGCTTAGTGACACCATTTCAAGAGACCCAGTACTTC

j_gene: TRBJ2-3
len: 14
d_gene: -
v_gene: TRBV7-9
abundance: once
CDR3aa: CASGLASPADTQYF
CDR3nt: TGTGCCAGCGGCTTAGCCTCGCCCGCAGATACGCAGTATTTT

j_gene: TRBJ2-1
len: 13
d_gene: -
v_gene: TRBV28
abundance: -
CDR3aa: CASKRDLPNEQFF
CDR3nt: TGTGCCAGTAAACGGGATCTCCCCAATGAGCAGTTCTTC

j_gene: TRBJ2-5
len: 14
d_gene: -
v_gene: TRBV12-3/TRBV12-4
abundance: -
CDR3aa: CASSLLQGQETQYF
CDR3nt: TGTGCCAGCAGTTTGCTGCAGGGACAAGAGACCCAGTACTTC

j_gene: TRBJ2-3
len: 16
d_gene: TRBD2
v_gene: TRBV29-1
abundance: many
CDR3aa: CSVGGQAGGRVDTQYF
CDR3nt: TGCAGCGTTGGCGGCCAAGCGGGAGGGCGGGTAGATACGCAGTATTTT

j_gene: TRBJ2-7
len: 15
d_gene: -
v_gene: TRBV28
abundance: -
CDR3aa: CASSIIRLLGYEQYF
CDR3nt: TGTGCCAGCAGTATTATACGGCTACTGGGCTACGAGCAGTACTTC

j_gene: TRBJ2-2
len: 19
d_gene: TRBD1
v_gene: TRBV4-3
abundance: few
CDR3aa: CASSQDRWAGTGDTGELFF
CDR3nt: TGCGCCAGCAGCCAAGATAGGTGGGCCGGGACAGGGGACACCGGGGAGCTGTTTTTT

j_gene: TRBJ2-2
len: 12
d_gene: -
v_gene: TRBV29-1
abundance: -
CDR3aa: CSVLGNTGELFF
CDR3nt: TGCAGCGTTCTCGGGAACACCGGGGAGCTGTTTTTT

j_gene: TRBJ2-2
len: 14
d_gene: -
v_gene: TRBV9
abundance: many
CDR3aa: CASSVGDLPGELFF
CDR3nt: TGTGCCAGCAGCGTAGGGGACCTTCCCGGGGAGCTGTTTTTT

j_gene: TRBJ2-7
len: 15
d_gene: TRBD2
v_gene: TRBV12-3/TRBV12-4
abundance: -
CDR3aa: CASSSGLAGADEQYF
CDR3nt: TGTGCCAGCAGTTCGGGACTAGCGGGAGCGGACGAGCAGTACTTC

j_gene: TRBJ2-7
len: 14
d_gene: -
v_gene: TRBV11-2
abundance: few
CDR3aa: CASSPGLGRYEQYF
CDR3nt: TGTGCCAGCAGCCCTGGACTTGGGAGGTACGAGCAGTACTTC

j_gene: TRBJ2-3
len: 14
d_gene: -
v_gene: TRBV5-3
abundance: -
CDR3aa: CASSPGFSTDTQYF
CDR3nt: TGTGCCAGCAGCCCCGGGTTTAGCACAGATACGCAGTATTTT

j_gene: TRBJ2-7
len: 11
d_gene: -
v_gene: TRBV4-2
abundance: few
CDR3aa: CASSPGDEQYF
CDR3nt: TGTGCCAGCAGCCCAGGGGACGAGCAGTACTTC

j_gene: TRBJ2-1
len: 13
d_gene: -
v_gene: TRBV27
abundance: -
CDR3aa: CASSWDKGNEQFF
CDR3nt: TGTGCCAGCAGTTGGGACAAGGGAAATGAGCAGTTCTTC

j_gene: TRBJ2-3
len: 16
d_gene: -
v_gene: TRBV3-1
abundance: few
CDR3aa: CASSQEYRGGTDTQYF
CDR3nt: TGTGCCAGCAGCCAAGAATACAGGGGAGGGACAGATACGCAGTATTTT

j_gene: TRBJ1-5
len: 15
d_gene: -
v_gene: TRBV27
abundance: -
CDR3aa: CASNLSTLSDQPQHF
CDR3nt: TGTGCCAGCAATTTATCGACCCTTTCGGATCAGCCCCAGCATTTT

j_gene: TRBJ1-5
len: 18
d_gene: TRBD1
v_gene: TRBV12-5
abundance: many
CDR3aa: CASAARDRGRSGNQPQHF
CDR3nt: TGTGCTAGTGCCGCCCGGGACAGGGGGCGATCGGGCAATCAGCCCCAGCATTTT

j_gene: TRBJ1-2
len: 15
d_gene: -
v_gene: TRBV4-2
abundance: -
CDR3aa: CASSHDTGVLWGYTF
CDR3nt: TGTGCCAGCAGCCATGATACGGGAGTTCTTTGGGGCTACACCTTC

j_gene: TRBJ2-1
len: 16
d_gene: TRBD2
v_gene: TRBV7-9
abundance: -
CDR3aa: CASSPSAGPQYNEQFF
CDR3nt: TGTGCCAGCAGCCCGTCAGCGGGACCCCAATACAATGAGCAGTTCTTC

j_gene: TRBJ2-5
len: 15
d_gene: -
v_gene: TRBV6-2/TRBV6-3
abundance: -
CDR3aa: CASNERQAHKETQYF
CDR3nt: TGTGCCAGCAACGAAAGACAGGCCCATAAAGAGACCCAGTACTTC

j_gene: TRBJ1-1
len: 15
d_gene: -
v_gene: TRBV14
abundance: many
CDR3aa: CASSQVPRGGTEAFF
CDR3nt: TGTGCCAGCAGCCAAGTCCCACGGGGAGGCACTGAAGCTTTCTTT

j_gene: TRBJ2-5
len: 13
d_gene: -
v_gene: TRBV20-1
abundance: few
CDR3aa: CSGEQAIQETQYF
CDR3nt: TGCAGTGGGGAGCAGGCGATCCAAGAGACCCAGTACTTC

j_gene: TRBJ2-1
len: 17
d_gene: -
v_gene: TRBV3-2
abundance: few
CDR3aa: CASTTAPTGTPYNEQFF
CDR3nt: TGTGCCAGCACCACAGCGCCTACCGGGACACCCTACAATGAGCAGTTCTTC

j_gene: TRBJ2-3
len: 15
d_gene: -
v_gene: TRBV28
abundance: many
CDR3aa: CASTISGVYTDTQYF
CDR3nt: TGTGCCAGCACCATATCAGGGGTCTACACAGATACGCAGTATTTT

j_gene: TRBJ2-5
len: 15
d_gene: TRBD2
v_gene: TRBV5-6
abundance: few
CDR3aa: CASSLAGLAIQTQYF
CDR3nt: TGTGCCAGCAGCTTAGCTGGACTAGCGATTCAGACCCAGTACTTC

j_gene: TRBJ2-1
len: 14
d_gene: -
v_gene: TRBV5-6
abundance: -
CDR3aa: CASSLEGTFNEQFF
CDR3nt: TGTGCCAGCAGCTTGGAGGGGACTTTCAATGAGCAGTTCTTC

j_gene: TRBJ2-3
len: 19
d_gene: TRBD2
v_gene: TRBV27
abundance: few
CDR3aa: CASSLTGLAGGSSTDTQYF
CDR3nt: TGTGCCAGCAGCTTGACCGGACTAGCGGGAGGGTCTAGCACAGATACGCAGTATTTT

j_gene: TRBJ2-7
len: 11
d_gene: -
v_gene: TRBV12-3/TRBV12-4
abundance: -
CDR3aa: CASSIGLGQYF
CDR3nt: TGTGCCAGCAGTATAGGGCTGGGGCAGTACTTC

j_gene: TRBJ2-1
len: 15
d_gene: TRBD2
v_gene: TRBV27
abundance: once
CDR3aa: CATRASGSSYNEQFF
CDR3nt: TGTGCCACCCGGGCTAGCGGGAGCTCCTACAATGAGCAGTTCTTC

j_gene: TRBJ2-7
len: 16
d_gene: -
v_gene: TRBV4-2
abundance: -
CDR3aa: CASSQGGVPSMYEQYF
CDR3nt: TGTGCCAGCAGCCAAGGGGGGGTGCCTAGCATGTACGAGCAGTACTTC

j_gene: TRBJ2-7
len: 14
d_gene: -
v_gene: TRBV4-3
abundance: many
CDR3aa: CASSQHKGAYEQYF
CDR3nt: TGCGCCAGCAGCCAACATAAGGGGGCCTACGAGCAGTACTTC

j_gene: TRBJ1-5
len: 13
d_gene: -
v_gene: TRBV27
abundance: -
CDR3aa: CASSSHVFQPQHF
CDR3nt: TGTGCCAGCAGTTCCCATGTTTTCCAGCCCCAGCATTTT